This T cell receptor (beta chain) was documented in a study of metastatic and nonmetastatic thyroid tumors. About the study: Repertoire comparisons spanned blood and tumor or nodule tissue from malignant and benign thyroid patients.

Study-wide results and caveats: The reported finding was significantly higher TCR beta diversity in malignant thyroid tumors relative to benign nodules, in blood and tumor.

In the authors' workflow: Researchers built a distant-metastasis classifier for papillary thyroid cancer that drew on CDR3 differences across clinicopathological groups. Via MiXCR, TCRdb re-called the PCR reads. It is TCRdb's table, rather than the study itself, that gives the V and J calls and clone size. The table includes around 27,000 clones, roughly a quarter detected once. Each patient came to thyroid surgery without any prior treatment (of any kind). The CDR3 is made up of 17 amino acids. Germline CDR1 and CDR2: MNHEY and SMNVEV (reference sequence). As concerns this clone: Its antigen is still unknown. Compared with germline, one end of the junction differs, possibly owing to a read error.

The chain is built from TRBV27 and TRBJ2-1; TRBD1 aligns across 8 bases. Sequenced material: blood. This TCR derives from a female donor with papillary thyroid cancer or a benign thyroid nodule (not recorded which). Some clones in this sample may be carry-over from other donors' samples. CDR3 amino acids: CASSSTGGMVSYNEQFF. The DNA for the CDR3 is TGTGCCAGCAGTTCCACAGGGGGAATGGTCTCCTACAATGAACAGTTCTTC.